Shown below are 17 T cell receptor beta chains from a single sample sequenced in a study of cytomegalovirus exposure and HLA in healthy donors. The primer mix had 60 Vbeta and 13 Jbeta primers. TCRdb keeps only in-frame clones here, not all; method: immunoSEQ multiplex PCR. The sample contains around 92,000 clones, more than 70% of which appear only once. Sequences were obtained from PBMCs. Receptor source: a man between 18 and 35 years old in good health and CMV-seronegative.

The table lists this clone with a few counts. A read error may produce the germline difference seen at one junction end. The same CDR3 is also encoded by other DNA sequences in this sample. The rearrangement links TRBV7-9 to TRBJ2-7; TRBD1 aligns across 7 bases. Germline loops: CDR1 SEHNR, CDR2 FQNEAQ (reference sequence). CDR3 length: 16 amino acids. The CDR3 DNA follows: TGTTCCAGCAGCCCCCCCCGGACAGGTGACTCCTACGAGCAGTACTTC. It yields the protein CSSSPPRTGDSYEQYF. Using reference TRBV7-9 and TRBJ2-7 for the parts outside the CDR3, the full variable domain is DTGVSQNPRHKITKRGQNVTFRCDPISEHNRLYWYRQTLGQGPEFLTYFQNEAQLEKSRLLSDRFSAERPKGSFSTLEIQRTEQGDSAMYLCSSSPPRTGDSYEQYFGPGTRLTVT.

V usage is TRBV2 and J usage is TRBJ1-2; possible D gene TRBD1, 6 bases. Deletions cut 7 bases from V and 0 bases from J, with 15 bases between. This CDR3 is built from 15 residues. Germline CDR1 and CDR2: SNHLY and FYNNEI. CDR3 in DNA: TGTGCCAGCACCCCCTGGACAGCTCCTAACTATGGCTACACCTTC. Protein sequence: CASTPWTAPNYGYTF.

This clone has only a few counts. The V gene is TRBV5-4, the J gene TRBJ2-7, with 8 bases matching TRBD1. Per germline, CDR1 SGHNT and CDR2 YYREEE (reference sequence). This CDR3 spans 13 amino acids. J lost 3 bases, V lost 4 bases, and 3 bases had no gene match. The CDR3, as DNA: TGTGCCAGCAGCGCTGACAGGGGCTACGAGCAGTACTTC. Its translation: CASSADRGYEQYF.

The chain couples TRBV29-1 to TRBJ1-4, with TRBD1 identical over 7 bases. V lost 7 bases, J lost 8 bases, and 10 bases stayed unmatched. Germline V gene data show CDR1 as SQVTM and CDR2 as ANQGSEA. The CDR3 has 13 residues. CDR3 protein: CSAAPQGVEKLFF. Here the CDR3 DNA reads TGCAGCGCTGCCCCCCAGGGGGTCGAAAAACTGTTTTTT.

The chain has TRBV18 and TRBJ1-6, with D possibly TRBD1 on 5 matching bases. The germline V gene encodes CDR1 KGHSH and CDR2 LQKENI. Trimming cost V 4 bases and J 4 bases, with 11 bases left between them. This CDR3 region has 15 residues. The CDR3 DNA reads TGTGCCAGCTCACTAGACCAGGGTTATAATTCACCCCTCCACTTT. Its translation is CASSLDQGYNSPLHF.

V gene TRBV5-1 combines with J gene TRBJ1-1, with a possible D match to TRBD1 (5 bases). V was trimmed by 2 bases and J by 1 base, leaving 12 bases between them. In germline, CDR1 is SGHRS, CDR2 YFSETQ. The CDR3 covers 15 residues. The CDR3 nucleotides read TGCGCCAGCAGCTTACCGGGACTCAAGAACACTGAAGCTTTCTTT. Amino acid sequence: CASSLPGLKNTEAFF.

The table lists this clone with a few counts. DNA for the CDR3: TGTGCCTGGAGTGTCAAAACAGGCCATCAGCCCCAGCATTTT. It translates to CAWSVKTGHQPQHF. The chain links TRBV30 to TRBJ1-5; a possible D gene is TRBD1 (5 bases). V was trimmed by 0 bases and J by 5 bases, leaving 11 bases between them. CDR3 size: 14 residues. The germline gives CDR1 GTSNPN, CDR2 SVGIG (reference sequence). The full variable domain, with the rest looked up from reference TRBV30 and TRBJ1-5, is SQTIHQWPATLVQPVGSPLSLECTVEGTSNPNLYWYRQAAGRGLQLLFYSVGIGQISSEVPQNLSASRPQDRQFILSSKKLLLSDSGFYLCAWSVKTGHQPQHFGDGTRLSIL.

The genes are TRBV5-1 and TRBJ2-5; 13 bases match TRBD2. The CDR3 is made up of 16 amino acids. J was trimmed by 2 bases and V by 1 base; bases with no gene match: 2. Germline V gene sequence: CDR1 SGHRS, CDR2 YFSETQ. DNA of the CDR3: TGCGCCAGCAGCTTGCGACTAGCGGGGGGTCAAGAGACCCAGTACTTC. Protein sequence: CASSLRLAGGQETQYF.

The chain links TRBV18 to TRBJ1-4; tentative D call: TRBD1 (6 bases). CDR3 size: 16 residues. Trimming pared 4 bases from V and 3 bases from J, leaving 15 bases between. Germline CDR1 is KGHSH and CDR2 is LQKENI. The CDR3 reads CASSLSQGKANEKLFF. The CDR3 DNA reads as TGTGCCAGCTCACTATCGCAGGGGAAGGCTAATGAAAAACTGTTTTTT. Complete variable domain (other parts from reference TRBV18 and TRBJ1-4): NAGVMQNPRHLVRRRGQEARLRCSPMKGHSHVYWYRQLPEEGLKFMVYLQKENIIDESGMPKERFSAEFPKEGPSILRIQQVVRGDSAAYFCASSLSQGKANEKLFFGSGTQLSVL.

This clone was picked up a small number of times. DNA of the CDR3: TGTGCCAGCAGCTTTATGACAGGGACGAACACTGAAGCTTTCTTT. It translates to CASSFMTGTNTEAFF. The V call is TRBV2, the J call TRBJ1-1; 7 bases match TRBD1. V lost 6 bases, J lost 1 base, and 8 bases stayed unmatched. The germline CDR1 and CDR2 sequences are SNHLY and FYNNEI. CDR3 length: 15 residues.

This clone has a handful of counts. This chain links TRBV6-1 with TRBJ2-5; 7 nucleotides match TRBD2. The germline V gene has CDR1 MNHNS and CDR2 SASEGT. The CDR3 loop spans 15 amino acids. V was clipped by 6 bases and J by 2 bases; unmatched bases: 9. Here the CDR3 DNA reads TGTGCCAGCAGGCGGGGGATAGGAGGGCAAGAGACCCAGTACTTC. This translates into CASRRGIGGQETQYF.

This clone is a singleton in its sample. This rearrangement joins TRBV30 to TRBJ2-7; TRBD2 matches at 11 bases. Trimming cost V 5 bases and J 4 bases; bases outside gene matches: 7. The CDR3 sequence is 14 residues long. The V gene's germline CDR1 is GTSNPN and CDR2 SVGIG (reference sequence). The CDR3 region is CAWSSGGSRYEQYF. The CDR3 coding sequence is TGTGCCTGGTCTAGCGGGGGGAGCAGGTACGAGCAGTACTTC.

The chain uses TRBV5-5 and TRBJ1-2, with TRBD1 identical over 7 bases. The germline gives CDR1 SGHKS, CDR2 YYEKEE (reference sequence). V was clipped by 2 bases and J by 4 bases; unmatched bases: 11. The CDR3 covers 16 residues. The CDR3, as DNA: TGTGCCAGCAGCTTAGCCTCCGGGACAGAATTCTATGGCTACACCTTC. Protein sequence: CASSLASGTEFYGYTF.

This rearrangement joins TRBV2 to TRBJ2-7; 11 bases are shared with TRBD1. Per germline, CDR1 SNHLY and CDR2 FYNNEI. This CDR3 is built from 14 residues. V lost 6 bases and J lost 6; bases outside the gene matches: 7. The CDR3 protein is CASREDRGHGEQYF. In DNA, the CDR3 is TGTGCCAGCAGGGAGGACAGGGGGCATGGCGAGCAGTACTTC.

This clone was recorded once. This rearrangement joins TRBV7-9 to TRBJ2-1; TRBD1 matches 10 bases. Trimming at V came to 3 bases and at J to 2 bases, leaving 4 bases not matched to a gene. This CDR3 has 16 amino acids. CDR1 is SEHNR and CDR2 is FQNEAQ in the germline V gene (reference sequence). In DNA form, the CDR3 reads TGTGCCAGCAGCTTGGGACAGGGGAGCACCTACAATGAGCAGTTCTTC. It yields the protein CASSLGQGSTYNEQFF.

CDR3 DNA sequence: TGCAGCGTTGGTCAGGGGGCGATCACTGAAGCTTTCTTT. This codes for CSVGQGAITEAFF. The J gene is TRBJ1-1, the V gene TRBV29-1; 8 bases match TRBD1. The J segment lost 4 bases and the V segment lost 4 bases, leaving 5 bases of the junction unmatched. Per the germline V gene, CDR1 is SQVTM and CDR2 is ANQGSEA. This CDR3 has 13 amino acids.

This chain connects TRBV7-8 to TRBJ1-6; a possible D gene is TRBD1 (6 bases). V lost 1 base and J lost 2, with 12 bases in between. CDR1 SGHVS and CDR2 FQNEAQ come from the germline V gene. The CDR3 runs to 17 residues. This CDR3 reads CASSLGQGPPYNSPLHF. CDR3 nucleotide sequence: TGTGCCAGCAGCTTAGGGCAGGGGCCACCCTATAATTCACCCCTCCACTTT. The full variable domain, with the rest looked up from reference TRBV7-8 and TRBJ1-6, is GAGVSQSPRYKVAKRGQDVALRCDPISGHVSLFWYQQALGQGPEFLTYFQNEAQLDKSGLPSDRFFAERPEGSVSTLKIQRTQQEDSAVYLCASSLGQGPPYNSPLHFGNGTRLTVT.